This entry is about one TCR beta chain. The repertoire was sequenced with immunoSEQ multiplex PCR; TCRdb's copy has only in-frame clones and lacks some. The sample carries 81,000 or so clones, roughly nine tenths recorded once. The data derive from a study of T cell changes during pregnancy in multiple sclerosis. Germline lookup yields CDR1 MNHNS and CDR2 SASEGT. This CDR3 is 14 amino acids long. V lost 4 bases, J lost 4 bases, and 13 bases lay in between. This material consisted of PBMCs, taken in the first trimester of pregnancy. The chain links TRBV6-1 to TRBJ1-1; D perhaps matches TRBD1 (5 bases). The origin of this receptor is a female donor in good health, serving as a control in a pregnancy study. Some clones in this sample may be carry-over from other donors' samples. The CDR3 nucleotides are TGTGCCAGCAGTGTGCAGGGTGGTGGCACTGAAGCTTTCTTT. Encoded protein: CASSVQGGGTEAFF.